These T cell receptor beta chains were read from a single sample in a study of cytomegalovirus exposure and HLA in healthy donors. Method: immunoSEQ multiplex PCR; TCRdb's copy keeps in-frame clones and lacks some. The table has approximately 150,000 clones, under 75% seen once. Sequencing was carried out using PBMCs. The receptors come from a woman between 55 and 75 years old in good health and CMV-seropositive. Both conserved end residues are part of each CDR3. Fields, in order: D gene, V gene, J gene, clone size, CDR3 protein, CDR3 DNA. D genes are given only for firm matches. Only some rows state a clone size, as once, few, many or a class for expanded clones.

NA	TRBV10-3	TRBJ1-3	NA	CAISDGGSGNTIYF	TGTGCCATCAGTGACGGAGGCTCTGGAAACACCATATATTTT
NA	TRBV10-3	TRBJ1-1	NA	CAISATGNTEAFF	TGTGCCATCAGTGCGACAGGGAACACTGAAGCTTTCTTT
TRBD2	TRBV6-6	TRBJ2-5	once	CASSFGTSGKIDF	TGTGCCAGCAGTTTCGGGACTAGCGGGAAAATCGACTTC
TRBD1	TRBV13	TRBJ2-1	NA	CASSPPGQQYNEQFF	TGTGCCAGCAGCCCCCCGGGACAGCAGTACAATGAGCAGTTCTTC
TRBD1	TRBV5-1	TRBJ2-6	NA	CASSLGQGSAGANVLTF	TGCGCCAGCAGCTTGGGACAGGGTAGTGCTGGGGCCAACGTCCTGACTTTC
TRBD2	TRBV18	TRBJ2-2	NA	CASSPGLAGAGELFF	TGTGCCAGCTCACCAGGACTAGCGGGAGCCGGGGAGCTGTTTTTT
NA	TRBV5-4	TRBJ2-1	NA	CASSYRDYNEQFF	TGTGCCAGCAGCTACCGGGACTACAATGAGCAGTTCTTC
TRBD1	TRBV28	TRBJ2-7	few	CASTPGQGPRPTYEQYF	TGTGCCAGCACCCCCGGACAGGGACCCCGTCCGACCTACGAGCAGTACTTC
TRBD1	TRBV2	TRBJ1-2	NA	CASSPDRDYGYTF	TGTGCCAGCAGTCCCGACAGGGACTATGGCTACACCTTC
TRBD2	TRBV4-1	TRBJ2-5	NA	CASSQDPAGGIETQYF	TGCGCCAGCAGCCAAGATCCAGCGGGAGGGATAGAGACCCAGTACTTC
NA	TRBV15	TRBJ1-1	few	CATKTPMNTEAFF	TGTGCCACCAAGACACCTATGAACACTGAAGCTTTCTTT
NA	TRBV13	TRBJ2-7	NA	CASSLGAGNYEQYF	TGTGCCAGCAGCTTAGGAGCAGGGAACTACGAGCAGTACTTC
TRBD1	TRBV5-4	TRBJ2-3	NA	CASSVGQGEWDTQYF	TGTGCCAGCAGCGTAGGACAGGGGGAATGGGATACGCAGTATTTT
NA	TRBV19	TRBJ1-1	NA	CASSTVEGNTEAFF	TGTGCCAGTAGCACGGTGGAGGGGAACACTGAAGCTTTCTTT
NA	TRBV4-2	TRBJ1-2	NA	CASSQVATGNYGYTF	TGTGCCAGCAGCCAAGTCGCTACAGGCAACTATGGCTACACCTTC
TRBD2	TRBV5-1	TRBJ2-5	NA	CASSLQTSGREETQYF	TGCGCCAGCAGCCTCCAGACTAGCGGGAGGGAAGAGACCCAGTACTTC
TRBD2	TRBV2	TRBJ2-1	NA	CASSSREGRNNEQFF	TGTGCCAGTAGTAGCCGGGAGGGCCGAAACAATGAGCAGTTCTTC
NA	TRBV7-2	TRBJ2-1	NA	CASSPGGARDNEQFF	TGTGCCAGCAGCCCAGGAGGGGCCCGGGATAATGAGCAGTTCTTC
NA	TRBV6-6	TRBJ2-3	NA	CASSLQGEDTQYF	TGTGCCAGCAGTTTACAGGGAGAGGATACGCAGTATTTT
TRBD1	TRBV5-1	TRBJ2-5	NA	CASSPGTGVKTQYF	TGCGCCAGCAGCCCGGGGACAGGGGTAAAGACCCAGTACTTC
NA	TRBV9	TRBJ1-5	few	CASSVGVGGSGNQPQHF	TGTGCCAGCAGCGTAGGGGTTGGGGGGTCCGGAAATCAGCCCCAGCATTTT
TRBD2	TRBV4-2	TRBJ2-3	NA	CASSQGLAGGSSTDTQYF	TGTGCCAGCAGCCAGGGACTAGCGGGAGGGTCCTCCACAGATACGCAGTATTTT
NA	TRBV28	TRBJ2-7	NA	CASSSLILIYEQYF	TGTGCCAGCAGTTCTCTGATACTCATCTACGAGCAGTACTTC
TRBD2	TRBV7-6	TRBJ2-3	few	CASSIGLAADTQYF	TGTGCCAGCAGCATAGGACTAGCGGCAGATACGCAGTATTTT
NA	TRBV5-1	TRBJ2-7	NA	CASSLGTAPGEYEQYF	TGCGCCAGCAGCTTGGGAACTGCCCCTGGAGAGTACGAGCAGTACTTC
NA	TRBV18	TRBJ2-1	NA	CASSLLQTTYLDEQFF	TGTGCCAGCTCACTACTCCAAACCACCTACTTGGATGAGCAGTTCTTC
TRBD1	TRBV29-1	TRBJ1-1	NA	CSVGAMGTGAVAFF	TGCAGCGTTGGGGCAATGGGGACAGGGGCTGTCGCTTTCTTT
TRBD1	TRBV7-8	TRBJ1-5	NA	CASSFFGQGGDSNQPQHF	TGTGCCAGCAGCTTCTTCGGACAGGGGGGCGATAGCAATCAGCCCCAGCATTTT
NA	TRBV15	TRBJ1-1	NA	CATSRRLGDAEAFF	TGTGCCACCAGCAGGCGTCTAGGCGACGCTGAAGCTTTCTTT
TRBD1	TRBV2	TRBJ2-1	NA	CASSQQGSNNEQFF	TGTGCCAGCAGTCAACAGGGGAGTAACAATGAGCAGTTCTTC
TRBD1	TRBV29-1	TRBJ2-3	few	CSVDRGQDTQYF	TGCAGCGTTGACAGGGGGCAAGATACGCAGTATTTT
NA	TRBV6-6	TRBJ1-3	few	CASSLTGEGNTIYF	TGTGCCAGCAGTTTAACGGGGGAGGGAAACACCATATATTTT
TRBD1	TRBV27	TRBJ1-1	few	CASSFRDRSEAFF	TGTGCCAGCAGTTTTAGGGACAGGAGTGAAGCTTTCTTT
NA	TRBV4-1	TRBJ2-7	NA	CASSPRQFRYEQYF	TGCGCCAGCAGCCCTCGTCAGTTTCGCTACGAGCAGTACTTC
NA	TRBV19	TRBJ2-1	NA	CASTLSGDSYNEQFF	TGTGCCAGTACTCTTTCAGGGGACTCCTACAATGAGCAGTTCTTC
NA	TRBV6-1	TRBJ2-7	NA	CASSEAAGLAYEQYF	TGTGCCAGCAGTGAAGCCGCGGGACTTGCCTACGAGCAGTACTTC
NA	TRBV5-1	TRBJ2-3	few	CASSLGRTASTDTQYF	TGCGCCAGCAGCTTGGGACGGACAGCTAGCACAGATACGCAGTATTTT
TRBD1	TRBV6-5	TRBJ2-7	NA	CASSYQGQSNEQYF	TGTGCCAGCAGTTACCAGGGACAGTCAAACGAGCAGTACTTC
TRBD2	TRBV7-2	TRBJ2-7	NA	CASSLAASGGSSYEQYF	TGTGCCAGCAGCTTAGCTGCTAGCGGGGGAAGCTCCTACGAGCAGTACTTC
NA	TRBV7-2	TRBJ1-6	NA	CASSLASGRSSPLHF	TGTGCCAGCAGCTTAGCGTCGGGGAGGAGTTCACCCCTCCACTTT